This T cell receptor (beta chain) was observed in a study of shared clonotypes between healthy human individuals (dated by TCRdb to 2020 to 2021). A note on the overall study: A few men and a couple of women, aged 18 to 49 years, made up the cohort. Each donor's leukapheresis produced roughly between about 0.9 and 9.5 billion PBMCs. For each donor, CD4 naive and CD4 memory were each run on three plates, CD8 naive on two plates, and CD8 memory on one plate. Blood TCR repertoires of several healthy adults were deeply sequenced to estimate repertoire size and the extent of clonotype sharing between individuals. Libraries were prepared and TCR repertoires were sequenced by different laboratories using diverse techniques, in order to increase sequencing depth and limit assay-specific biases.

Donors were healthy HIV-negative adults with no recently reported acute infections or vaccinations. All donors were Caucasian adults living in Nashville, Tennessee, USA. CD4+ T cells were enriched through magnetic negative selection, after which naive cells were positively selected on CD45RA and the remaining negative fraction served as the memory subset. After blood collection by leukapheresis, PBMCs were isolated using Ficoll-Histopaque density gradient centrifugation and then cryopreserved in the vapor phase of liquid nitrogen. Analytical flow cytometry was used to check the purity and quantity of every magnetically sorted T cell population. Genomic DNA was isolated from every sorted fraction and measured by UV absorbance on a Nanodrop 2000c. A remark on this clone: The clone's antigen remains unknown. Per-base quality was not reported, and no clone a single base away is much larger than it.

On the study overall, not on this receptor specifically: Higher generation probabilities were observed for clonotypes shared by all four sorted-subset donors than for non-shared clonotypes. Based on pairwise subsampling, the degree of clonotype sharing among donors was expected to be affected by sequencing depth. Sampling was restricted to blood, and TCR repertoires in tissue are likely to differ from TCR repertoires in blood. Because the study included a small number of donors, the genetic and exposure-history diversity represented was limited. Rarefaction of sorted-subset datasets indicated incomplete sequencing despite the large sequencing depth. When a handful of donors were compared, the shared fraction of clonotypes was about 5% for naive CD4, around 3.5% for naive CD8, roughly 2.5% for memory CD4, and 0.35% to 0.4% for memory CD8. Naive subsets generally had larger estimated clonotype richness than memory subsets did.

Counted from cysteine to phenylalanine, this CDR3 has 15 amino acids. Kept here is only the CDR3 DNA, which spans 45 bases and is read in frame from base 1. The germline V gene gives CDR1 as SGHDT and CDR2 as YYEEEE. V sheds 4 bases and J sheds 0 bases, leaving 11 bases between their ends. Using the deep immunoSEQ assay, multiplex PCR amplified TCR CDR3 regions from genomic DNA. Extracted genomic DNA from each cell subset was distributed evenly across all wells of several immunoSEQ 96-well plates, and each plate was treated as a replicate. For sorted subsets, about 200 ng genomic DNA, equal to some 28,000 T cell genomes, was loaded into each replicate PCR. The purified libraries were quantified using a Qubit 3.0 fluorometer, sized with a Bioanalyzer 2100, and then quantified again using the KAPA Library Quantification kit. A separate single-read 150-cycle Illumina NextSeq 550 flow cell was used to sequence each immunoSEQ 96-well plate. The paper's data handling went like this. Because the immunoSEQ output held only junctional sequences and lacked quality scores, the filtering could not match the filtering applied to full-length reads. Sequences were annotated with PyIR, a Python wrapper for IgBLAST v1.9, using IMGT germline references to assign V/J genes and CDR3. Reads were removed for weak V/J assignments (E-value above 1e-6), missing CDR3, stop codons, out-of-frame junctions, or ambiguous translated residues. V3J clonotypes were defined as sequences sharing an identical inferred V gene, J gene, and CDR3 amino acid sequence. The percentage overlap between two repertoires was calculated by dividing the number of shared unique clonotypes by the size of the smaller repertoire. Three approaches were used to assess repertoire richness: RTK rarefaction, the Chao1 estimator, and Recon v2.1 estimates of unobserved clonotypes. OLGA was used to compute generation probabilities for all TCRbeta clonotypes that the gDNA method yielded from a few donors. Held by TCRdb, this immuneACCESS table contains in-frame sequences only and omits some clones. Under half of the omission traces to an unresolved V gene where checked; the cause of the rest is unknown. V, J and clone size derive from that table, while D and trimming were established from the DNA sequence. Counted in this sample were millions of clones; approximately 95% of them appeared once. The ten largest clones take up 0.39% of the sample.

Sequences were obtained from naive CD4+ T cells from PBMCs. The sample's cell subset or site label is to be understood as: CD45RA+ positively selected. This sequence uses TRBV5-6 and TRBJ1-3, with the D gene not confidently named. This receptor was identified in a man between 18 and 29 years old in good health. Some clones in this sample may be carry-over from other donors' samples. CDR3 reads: CASSSPGLSGNTIYF. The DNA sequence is TGTGCCAGCAGCAGCCCGGGCCTCTCTGGAAACACCATATATTTT.